This TCR beta chain was documented in a study of blood T cell repertoires in COVID-19. Looked up from germline, CDR1 is LGHDT and CDR2 is YNNKEL (reference sequence). The CDR3 has 17 residues. V shed 0 bases and J 6 bases; nucleotides not matched to a gene: 11. Clones were read by immunoSEQ multiplex PCR, and TCRdb kept only the in-frame ones, dropping some. Of fewer than 60,000 clones listed, about 86% are singletons. The receptor was isolated from a woman aged 55-75 years with COVID-19, enrolled during active disease. The source material was peripheral blood. The chain links TRBV3-1 (or the pseudogene TRBV3-2) to TRBJ2-7, with 10 bases aligning to TRBD2. The CDR3 region is CASSQETSGIGVSEQYF. CDR3 nucleotide sequence: TGTGCCAGCAGCCAAGAAACTAGCGGGATCGGTGTTTCCGAGCAGTACTTC.